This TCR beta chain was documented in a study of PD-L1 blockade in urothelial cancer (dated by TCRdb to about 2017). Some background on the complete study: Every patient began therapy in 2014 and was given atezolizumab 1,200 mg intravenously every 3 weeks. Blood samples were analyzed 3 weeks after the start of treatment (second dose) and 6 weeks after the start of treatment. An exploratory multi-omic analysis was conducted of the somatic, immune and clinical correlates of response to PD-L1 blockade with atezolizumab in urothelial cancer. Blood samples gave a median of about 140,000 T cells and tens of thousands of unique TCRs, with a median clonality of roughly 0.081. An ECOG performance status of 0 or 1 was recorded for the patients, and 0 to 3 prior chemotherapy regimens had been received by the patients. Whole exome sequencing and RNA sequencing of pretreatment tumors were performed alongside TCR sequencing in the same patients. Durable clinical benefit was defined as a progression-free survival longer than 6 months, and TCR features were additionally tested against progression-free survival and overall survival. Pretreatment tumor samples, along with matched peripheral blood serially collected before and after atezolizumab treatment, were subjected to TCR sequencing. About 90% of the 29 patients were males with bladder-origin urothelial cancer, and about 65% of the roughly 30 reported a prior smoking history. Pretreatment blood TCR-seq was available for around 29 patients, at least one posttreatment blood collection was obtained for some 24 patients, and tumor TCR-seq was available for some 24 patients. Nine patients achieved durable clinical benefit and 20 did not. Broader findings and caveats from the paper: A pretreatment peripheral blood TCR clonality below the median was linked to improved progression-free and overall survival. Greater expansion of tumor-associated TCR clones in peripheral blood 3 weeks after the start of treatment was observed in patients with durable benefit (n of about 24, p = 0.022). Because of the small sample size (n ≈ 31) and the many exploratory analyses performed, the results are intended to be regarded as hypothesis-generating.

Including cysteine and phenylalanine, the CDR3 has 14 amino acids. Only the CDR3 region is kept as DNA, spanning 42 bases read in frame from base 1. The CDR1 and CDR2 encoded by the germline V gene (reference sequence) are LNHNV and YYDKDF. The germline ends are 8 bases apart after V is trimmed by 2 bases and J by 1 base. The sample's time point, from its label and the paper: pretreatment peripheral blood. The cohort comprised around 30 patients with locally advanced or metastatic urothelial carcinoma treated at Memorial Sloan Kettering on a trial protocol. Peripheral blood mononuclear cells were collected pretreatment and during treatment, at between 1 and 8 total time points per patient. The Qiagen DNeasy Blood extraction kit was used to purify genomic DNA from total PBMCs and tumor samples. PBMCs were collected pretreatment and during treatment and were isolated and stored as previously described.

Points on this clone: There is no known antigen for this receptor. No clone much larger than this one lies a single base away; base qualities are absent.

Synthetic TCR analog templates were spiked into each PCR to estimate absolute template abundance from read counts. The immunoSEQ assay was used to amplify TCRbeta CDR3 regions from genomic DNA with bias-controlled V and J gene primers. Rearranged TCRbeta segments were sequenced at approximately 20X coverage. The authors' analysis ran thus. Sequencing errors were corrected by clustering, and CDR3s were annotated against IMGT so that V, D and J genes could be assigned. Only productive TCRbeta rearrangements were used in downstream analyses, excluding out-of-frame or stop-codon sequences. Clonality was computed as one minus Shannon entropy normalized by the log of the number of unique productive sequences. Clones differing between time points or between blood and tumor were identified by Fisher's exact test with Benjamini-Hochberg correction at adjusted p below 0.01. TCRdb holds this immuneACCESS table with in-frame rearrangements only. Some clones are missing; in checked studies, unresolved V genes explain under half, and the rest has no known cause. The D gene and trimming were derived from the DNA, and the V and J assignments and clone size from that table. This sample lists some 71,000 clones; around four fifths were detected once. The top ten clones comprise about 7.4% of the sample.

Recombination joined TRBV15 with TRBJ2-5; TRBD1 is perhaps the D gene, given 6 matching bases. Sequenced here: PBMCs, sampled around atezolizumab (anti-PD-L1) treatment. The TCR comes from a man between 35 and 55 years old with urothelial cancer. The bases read TGTGCCACCAGCAGACCGACAGGCCAAGAGACCCAGTACTTC. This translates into CATSRPTGQETQYF.